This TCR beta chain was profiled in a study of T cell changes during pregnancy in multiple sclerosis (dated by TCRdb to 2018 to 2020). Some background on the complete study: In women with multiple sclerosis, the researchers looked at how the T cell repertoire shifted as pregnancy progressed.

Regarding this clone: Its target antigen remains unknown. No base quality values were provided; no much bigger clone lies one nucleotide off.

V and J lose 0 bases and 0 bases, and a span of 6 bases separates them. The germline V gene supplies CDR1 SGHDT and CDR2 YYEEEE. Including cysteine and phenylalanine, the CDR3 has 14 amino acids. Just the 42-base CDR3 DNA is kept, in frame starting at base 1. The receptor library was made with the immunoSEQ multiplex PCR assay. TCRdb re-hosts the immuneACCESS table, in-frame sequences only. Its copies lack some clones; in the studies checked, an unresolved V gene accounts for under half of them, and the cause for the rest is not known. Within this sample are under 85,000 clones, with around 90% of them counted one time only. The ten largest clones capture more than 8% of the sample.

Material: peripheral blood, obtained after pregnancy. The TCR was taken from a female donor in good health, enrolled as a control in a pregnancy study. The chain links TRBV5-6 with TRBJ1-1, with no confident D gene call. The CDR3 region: CASSLVLLNTEAFF. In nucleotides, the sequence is TGTGCCAGCAGCTTGGTTCTGTTGAACACTGAAGCTTTCTTT. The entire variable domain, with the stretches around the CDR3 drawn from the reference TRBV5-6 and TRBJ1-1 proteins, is DAGVTQSPTHLIKTRGQQVTLRCSPKSGHDTVSWYQQALGQGPQFIFQYYEEEERQRGNFPDRFSGHQFPNYSSELNVNALLLGDSALYLCASSLVLLNTEAFFGQGTRLTVV.